The 12 T cell receptor beta chains presented below share a single source sample, sequenced in a study of cytomegalovirus exposure and HLA in healthy donors. Amplification used 60 Vbeta primers and 13 Jbeta primers. Using immunoSEQ multiplex PCR, the repertoire was profiled, and TCRdb retains in-frame clones only, with some absent. This sample carries more than 85,000 clones, around 86% of them seen once, and the ten largest clones take 1.5% to 2%. Sequenced input: PBMCs. The source is a man in his forties in good health and CMV-seronegative.

The CDR3 region is CASSVQGRDTEAFF. CDR3 nucleotide sequence: TGTGCCAGTAGTGTCCAGGGGAGGGACACTGAAGCTTTCTTT. V gene TRBV19 combines with J gene TRBJ1-1; D perhaps matches TRBD1 (6 bases). Trimming left V 5 bases short and J 3 bases short, with 13 bases between. Germline CDR1 and CDR2: LNHDA and SQIVND (reference sequence). The CDR3 loop spans 14 amino acids.

The chain is built from TRBV11-2 and TRBJ1-2, with a weak D call TRBD1 (5 bases). Trimming removed 5 bases from V and 7 bases from J, with 17 bases in between. CDR1 and CDR2 (germline): SGHAT, FQNNGV. The CDR3 is made up of 14 amino acids. CDR3 amino acids: CASSPPGGGIGYTF. CDR3 sequence (DNA): TGTGCCAGCAGCCCCCCTGGCGGGGGGATTGGCTACACCTTC.

This chain connects TRBV7-2 to TRBJ2-1; 13 bases line up with TRBD2. The CDR3 covers 17 residues. The V and J ends lost 4 bases and 4 bases, in that order; junction bases with no gene match: 7. Germline-derived CDR1 and CDR2 are SGHTA and FQGNSA. The CDR3 coding sequence is TGTGCCAGCAGCTCCAGACTAGCGGGGGGCATGTACAATGAGCAGTTCTTC. The encoded protein is CASSSRLAGGMYNEQFF.

About this clone: The sample contains more than one DNA sequence encoding this CDR3. The rearrangement joins TRBV6-5 to TRBJ1-1; D gene unclear. The germline V gene encodes CDR1 MNHEY and CDR2 SVGAGI. This CDR3 comprises 14 residues. Deletions cut 2 bases from V and 1 base from J, with 8 bases between. The chain's CDR3 is CASSYGAENTEAFF. The DNA of the CDR3 is TGTGCCAGCAGTTACGGAGCCGAGAACACTGAAGCTTTCTTT.

V and J are TRBV7-2 and TRBJ2-3, with D possibly being TRBD2 (6 bases). Looked up from germline, CDR1 is SGHTA and CDR2 is FQGNSA. The V gene lost 4 bases and the J gene lost 0 bases, with 14 bases spanning the gap. This CDR3 region has 16 residues. DNA of the CDR3: TGTGCCAGCAGCTCCTCGGGACTCGGAAGCACAGATACGCAGTATTTT. Translated: CASSSSGLGSTDTQYF.

This clone showed up just once. The chain recombines TRBV5-1 with TRBJ2-3, with D tentatively TRBD2 (5 bases). CDR3 length: 13 amino acids. The V gene lost 0 bases and the J gene lost 10 bases, with 12 bases spanning the gap. Germline CDR1 and CDR2: SGHRS and YFSETQ. The CDR3 coding sequence is TGCGCCAGCAGCTTGGCCGAGGGCGCGGCGCAGTATTTT. Protein sequence: CASSLAEGAAQYF.

This chain links TRBV28 with TRBJ2-2, with D possibly TRBD2 on 5 matching bases. There are 15 residues in the CDR3. In germline, CDR1 is MDHEN, CDR2 SYDVKM. The V gene lost 5 bases and the J gene lost 3 bases, with 13 bases spanning the gap. CDR3 bases: TGTGCCAGCAGTCTCGGGGTGGGCGACACCGGGGAGCTGTTTTTT. This gives the protein CASSLGVGDTGELFF. The variable domain in full, completed from reference TRBV28 and TRBJ2-2, reads DVKVTQSSRYLVKRTGEKVFLECVQDMDHENMFWYRQDPGLGLRLIYFSYDVKMKEKGDIPEGYSVSREKKERFSLILESASTNQTSMYLCASSLGVGDTGELFFGEGSRLTVL.

This sequence joins TRBV6-5 and TRBJ2-3, with D possibly being TRBD1 (6 bases). Trimming pared 2 bases from V and 5 bases from J, leaving 14 bases between. The CDR3 is made up of 15 amino acids. CDR1 is MNHEY, CDR2 SVGAGI, per germline. Here the CDR3 reads CASSYMGALGDTQYF. The CDR3 DNA reads as TGTGCCAGCAGTTACATGGGGGCGTTAGGAGATACGCAGTATTTT.

The V and J genes are TRBV2 and TRBJ2-1, with a weak D call TRBD2 (5 bases). CDR1 and CDR2 from the germline V gene are SNHLY and FYNNEI. Trimming left V 1 base short and J 4 bases short, with 11 bases between. CDR3 length: 15 residues. The CDR3, as DNA: TGTGCCAGCAGTGAAGGGGGTGGACTTTACAATGAGCAGTTCTTC. Its protein product is CASSEGGGLYNEQFF.

This rearrangement joins TRBV5-1 to TRBJ2-3; 10 nucleotides line up with TRBD2. The germline CDR1 and CDR2 sequences are SGHRS and YFSETQ. This CDR3 is 17 amino acids long. The trim removed 6 bases at V and 4 bases at J, leaving 14 bases unmatched. The chain's CDR3 is CASKASGSFRAPDTQYF. In nucleotides, the CDR3 is TGCGCCAGCAAGGCTAGCGGGAGCTTCAGGGCCCCAGATACGCAGTATTTT.

The chain uses TRBV5-6 and TRBJ1-2; D remains ambiguous. CDR3 length: 13 amino acids. Looked up from germline, CDR1 is SGHDT and CDR2 is YYEEEE. V was clipped by 4 bases and J by 3 bases, with 10 bases between them. The DNA of the CDR3 is TGTGCCAGCAGCCCTCCGGAGGACTATGGCTACACCTTC. This encodes CASSPPEDYGYTF.

The chain couples TRBV5-4 to TRBJ1-2; a possible D gene is TRBD1 (6 bases). The germline V gene encodes CDR1 SGHNT and CDR2 YYREEE (reference sequence). V dropped 1 base and J dropped 3 bases, with 16 bases sitting between them. The CDR3 contains 16 residues. CDR3 amino acids: CASSLYEGGLYYGYTF. The CDR3 region has the DNA TGTGCCAGCAGCTTGTATGAGGGGGGGTTGTACTATGGCTACACCTTC.